What follows are 2 T cell receptor beta chains derived from one specimen sequenced in a study of identical twins. TCRdb ran MiXCR on the 5' RACE reads and lists one entry per CDR3 protein. The table has 1.5 million to 2 million distinct CDR3 sequences, 32% seen once. Specimen: cord blood. The receptors originated from a newborn girl in good health.

This clonotype was detected only a few times. The chain recombines TRBV6-6 with TRBJ2-7; no reliable D call. CDR3 length: 13 amino acids. Trimming left V 5 bases short and J 2 bases short, with 10 bases between. The germline gives CDR1 MNHNY, CDR2 SVGAGI (reference sequence). For the CDR3, the DNA is TGTGCCAGCAGTCCCTTTAAGACCTACGAGCAGTACTTC. Translated, it gives CASSPFKTYEQYF.

The V and J genes are TRBV12-3 or TRBV12-4 and TRBJ2-3; 7 bases fit TRBD2. Trimming removed 1 base from V and 0 bases from J; junction bases left unmatched: 10. There are 18 residues in the CDR3. Written as DNA, the CDR3 is TGTGCCAGCAGTTTAGATGGTGGGAGGGCCATTAGCACAGATACGCAGTATTTT. Translation gives CASSLDGGRAISTDTQYF.